This T cell receptor beta chain appears in the sequencing data of a study of T cell responses to AZD1222 COVID-19 vaccine. Notes on the study in general: There were vaccine-associated CD4 TCRs across spike, dominant at 160-218 and 743-854.

Germline-derived CDR1 and CDR2 are MNHEY and SVGAGI. The CDR3 is made up of 13 amino acids. The V and J ends lost 5 bases and 4 bases respectively, with 12 bases between them. Clones were sequenced by immunoSEQ multiplex PCR, and TCRdb holds only the in-frame ones, with some missing. The sample lists about 180,000 clones, more than 80% occurring once. As regards this clone: The antigen remains unidentified.

The gene calls are TRBV6-5 and TRBJ2-7; a possible D gene is TRBD2 (6 bases). This receptor was taken from an adult in good health. The sequencing used peripheral blood, collected on day 0 of AZD1222 vaccination. CDR3 sequence: CASSPPGDYEQYF. The CDR3 region has the DNA TGTGCCAGCAGTCCTCCGGGAGATTACGAGCAGTACTTC.